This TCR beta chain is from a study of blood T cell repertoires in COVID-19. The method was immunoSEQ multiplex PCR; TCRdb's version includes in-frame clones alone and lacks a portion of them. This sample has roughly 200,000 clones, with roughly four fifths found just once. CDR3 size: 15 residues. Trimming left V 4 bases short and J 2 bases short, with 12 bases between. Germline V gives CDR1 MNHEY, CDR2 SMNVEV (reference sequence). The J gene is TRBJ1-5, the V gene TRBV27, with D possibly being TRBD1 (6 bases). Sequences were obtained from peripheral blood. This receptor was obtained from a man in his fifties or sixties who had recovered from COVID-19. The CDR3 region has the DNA TGTGCCAGCAGTTCACAGGGTTCGGGCAATCAGCCCCAGCATTTT. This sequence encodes CASSSQGSGNQPQHF.